Each of the 8 T cell receptor beta chains below was sequenced from the same sample in a study of T cell repertoires in cytomegalovirus infection. Via MiXCR, TCRdb re-called the reads, giving one row per CDR3 protein. Among fewer than 30,000 distinct CDR3 sequences listed, 20% to 25% were seen once. The antigens these receptors bind are not known. The source material was CD8+ T cells from cultured PBMCs, sampled from culture after CMV antigen stimulation. These receptors all stem from a human donor in good health (CMV status not recorded). Some clones in this sample may be carry-over from other donors' samples.

A few counts support this clonotype. The chain uses TRBV29-1 and TRBJ1-1, with D possibly matching TRBD1 (6 bases). CDR1 SQVTM and CDR2 ANQGSEA come from the germline V gene. The CDR3 is 16 residues long. Trimming stripped 0 bases from V and 7 bases from J, with 21 bases between. The DNA for the CDR3 is TGCAGCGTTGAAGAAGTGGGGGGCTCGGCAGGCGATGAAGCTTTCTTT. Translated, it gives CSVEEVGGSAGDEAFF.

By proportion, this clonotype is medium-sized. The chain combines TRBV6-5 with TRBJ2-1; TRBD2 agrees at 12 bases. The CDR3 is 19 amino acids. V dropped 0 bases and J dropped 8; count of bases not matched to a gene: 14. Per the germline V gene, CDR1 is MNHEY and CDR2 is SVGAGI. The CDR3 reads CASSYSTPSGGEVWDEQFF. The CDR3 nucleotides are TGTGCCAGCAGTTACTCGACCCCTAGCGGGGGGGAGGTTTGGGATGAGCAGTTCTTC.

The chain combines TRBV5-1 with TRBJ1-1; D remains ambiguous. V dropped 1 base and J dropped 3 bases, with 10 bases sitting between them. The CDR3 consists of 14 residues. The germline V gene encodes CDR1 SGHRS and CDR2 YFSETQ. The CDR3 loop reads CASSLLGWDTEAFF. The CDR3, as DNA: TGCGCCAGCAGCTTGCTGGGATGGGACACTGAAGCTTTCTTT.

V gene TRBV6-8 combines with J gene TRBJ2-1; D possibly corresponds to TRBD2 (6 bases). This CDR3 has 14 amino acids. Germline CDR1 and CDR2: MNHGY and SAAAGT. Trimming took 6 bases from V and 10 from J, leaving 19 bases between them. This CDR3 is CASSPELARGEQFF. The CDR3 coding sequence is TGTGCCAGCAGCCCTGAGCTAGCGCGGGGAGAGCAGTTCTTC.

The CDR3 DNA is TGTGCCAGCAGCCAAGATTTCGACAGCAGCTATGGCTACACCTTC. It translates to CASSQDFDSSYGYTF. The chain uses TRBV14 and TRBJ1-2; possibly TRBD1 for D (5 bases). This CDR3 has 15 residues. With 0 bases removed from V and 4 bases from J, the gap between germline ends came to 12 bases. CDR1 is SGHDN and CDR2 is FVKESK in the germline V gene.

The rearrangement joins TRBV5-6 to TRBJ2-1, with D possibly matching TRBD2 (5 bases). The CDR3 covers 15 residues. V lost 0 bases to trimming and J lost 7 bases, with 14 bases between them. CDR1 is SGHDT and CDR2 is YYEEEE in the germline V gene. The CDR3 loop is CASSLVLASVNEQFF. Here the CDR3 DNA reads TGTGCCAGCAGCTTGGTATTAGCGAGTGTTAATGAGCAGTTCTTC.

The V call is TRBV7-3, the J call TRBJ2-7; D remains unclear. This CDR3 has 10 residues. V lost 5 bases and J 3 bases, leaving 2 bases between the germline ends. The V gene's germline CDR1 is SGHTA and CDR2 FQGTGA. The CDR3: CASSGYEQYF. Here the CDR3 DNA reads TGTGCCAGCAGCGGCTACGAGCAGTACTTC.

The chain carries TRBV6-1 and TRBJ2-7, with no clear D. The CDR3 is 15 residues long. From germline, CDR1 is MNHNS and CDR2 SASEGT. Trimming removed 1 base from V and 4 bases from J, with 14 bases in between. DNA for the CDR3: TGTGCCAGCAGTGAAGTGGAGTTAGGACGTTACGAGCAGTACTTC. It encodes CASSEVELGRYEQYF.